A single sample gave rise to the 8 T cell receptor beta chains below, sequenced in a study of blood T cell repertoires in COVID-19. Here immunoSEQ multiplex PCR was the method, and the copy in TCRdb shows in-frame clones only, minus some. The table includes 200,000 to 300,000 clones, approximately 89% detected once. The sequencing sample was made of PBMCs or T cells enriched from blood (not recorded which). Receptor source: a woman between 40 and 50 years old who had been exposed to COVID-19.

V gene TRBV6-2 or TRBV6-3 combines with J gene TRBJ2-1; D is perhaps TRBD2 (6 bases). The CDR3 sequence is 18 residues long. The germline V gene encodes CDR1 MNHEY and CDR2 SVGEGT. The germline V and J ends were trimmed by 1 base and 0 bases, with 16 bases remaining between them. CDR3 sequence (DNA): TGTGCCAGCAGTTACTGGGCCCGGGGGAAGAGCTCCTACAATGAGCAGTTCTTC. As protein: CASSYWARGKSSYNEQFF.

The rearrangement uses TRBV4-1 and TRBJ2-6; D may be TRBD1 (5 bases). This CDR3 comprises 15 residues. V dropped 6 bases and J dropped 4 bases, with 13 bases sitting between them. The germline V gene has CDR1 MGHRA and CDR2 YSYEKL. The CDR3 sequence is CASRTDPAGANVLTF. CDR3 DNA: TGCGCCAGCAGGACAGATCCCGCCGGGGCCAACGTCCTGACTTTC.

This chain uses TRBV3-1 (or the pseudogene TRBV3-2) with TRBJ1-6, with 8 bases that match TRBD1. Unmatched junction bases numbered 3, after V lost 4 bases and J lost 4 bases. The CDR3 is made up of 15 amino acids. Germline CDR1 LGHDT, CDR2 YNNKEL (reference sequence). The CDR3 loop is CASSRGTGYNSPLHF. The CDR3 coding sequence is TGTGCCAGCAGCCGTGGGACAGGATATAATTCACCCCTCCACTTT.

The chain has TRBV27 and TRBJ1-1; the match to TRBD1 covers 10 bases. Germline values: CDR1 MNHEY, CDR2 SMNVEV (reference sequence). V lost 8 bases and J lost 5; bases outside the gene matches: 5. This CDR3 comprises 13 residues. The CDR3 nucleotides read TGTGCCAGCCATCGACAGGGGGCGACTGAAGCTTTCTTT. Protein sequence: CASHRQGATEAFF.

The count of this clone is one. The chain recombines TRBV28 with TRBJ1-5; TRBD1 agrees at 11 bases. Germline trimming cut 9 bases from V and 4 bases from J; bases unmatched to any gene: 5. The CDR3 runs to 14 residues. Germline loops: CDR1 MDHEN, CDR2 SYDVKM. CDR3 region: CASGQGAFNQPQHF. CDR3 DNA: TGTGCCAGTGGACAGGGGGCGTTTAATCAGCCCCAGCATTTT.

The gene calls are TRBV7-2 and TRBJ2-2; D is unclear. Germline loops: CDR1 SGHTA, CDR2 FQGNSA. This CDR3 contains 15 residues. V gave up 4 bases and J gave up 4 bases, with 13 bases separating them. The CDR3 sequence: CASSSQRGFTGELFF. CDR3 sequence (DNA): TGTGCCAGCAGCTCGCAGCGAGGTTTCACCGGGGAGCTGTTTTTT.

The chain joins TRBV11-2 to TRBJ1-4; 7 bases line up with TRBD1. The germline gives CDR1 SGHAT, CDR2 FQNNGV. CDR3 length: 15 amino acids. V shed 5 bases, J shed 2 bases, and the junction held 5 bases outside the gene matches. The CDR3 region has the DNA TGTGCCAGCAGCGTACAGGGGTTGACTAATGAAAAACTGTTTTTT. This sequence encodes CASSVQGLTNEKLFF.

The rearrangement uses TRBV27 and TRBJ1-2, with TRBD1 identical over 7 bases. The V segment lost 7 bases and the J segment 4 bases; nucleotides outside the gene matches: 9. Germline CDR1 and CDR2: MNHEY and SMNVEV (reference sequence). This CDR3 spans 14 amino acids. Here the CDR3 reads CASKKGGEVYGYTF. CDR3 nucleotide sequence: TGTGCCAGCAAGAAAGGGGGCGAGGTCTATGGCTACACCTTC.